A selection of T cell receptor beta chains follows, all from one sample in a study of cytomegalovirus exposure and HLA in healthy donors. Sequencing was performed with immunoSEQ multiplex PCR; in TCRdb, only in-frame clones are kept and a portion is missing. The data contain around 150,000 clones, about 65% of them seen just once; the ten biggest clones take up 2.8%. Sequenced: PBMCs. Every receptor here comes from a woman aged 25-40 years in good health and CMV-seronegative. Each CDR3 is given with its conserved first and last residue. The D gene is left open where the match is weak. The size of a clone is reported for some rows only, either as once, few or many, or as a class for expanded clones.

clone_size | j_call | d_call | v_call | cdr3_nt | cdr3_aa
. | TRBJ1-2 | . | TRBV30 | TGTGCCTGGATGTCAACTGATGGCTACACCTTC | CAWMSTDGYTF
. | TRBJ1-3 | . | TRBV19 | TGTGCCAGTAGTATGGGTCAGACTGGATCCTCTGGAAACACCATATATTTT | CASSMGQTGSSGNTIYF
. | TRBJ2-1 | TRBD2 | TRBV2 | TGTGCCAGGGGACGGGACTACTCCTACAATGAGCAGTTCTTC | CARGRDYSYNEQFF
. | TRBJ2-2 | . | TRBV27 | TGTGCCAGCAGTTTATGGCAGTACGCCGGGGAGCTGTTTTTT | CASSLWQYAGELFF
. | TRBJ2-1 | . | TRBV28 | TGTGCCAGCAGTTTTGGGGCGTCCAATGAGCAGTTCTTC | CASSFGASNEQFF
. | TRBJ2-1 | TRBD2 | TRBV7-6 | TGTGCCAGCAGCTTAGGTTTTAGTCTAGCGGGATCTGAGCAGTTCTTC | CASSLGFSLAGSEQFF
few | TRBJ2-3 | . | TRBV29-1 | TGCAGCGTTGAAGACCGACAGCATGGCACAGATACGCAGTATTTT | CSVEDRQHGTDTQYF
. | TRBJ2-2 | TRBD2 | TRBV5-1 | TGCGCCAGCAGCTTGGACGGGGGGTTGAACACCGGGGAGCTGTTTTTT | CASSLDGGLNTGELFF
. | TRBJ1-2 | . | TRBV19 | TGTGCCAGTAGCGACTCAGGGGCCTCTGACTATGGCTACACCTTC | CASSDSGASDYGYTF
. | TRBJ2-1 | . | TRBV28 | TGTGCCAGCAGTTATAGCGGTCCGTCCTACAATGAGCAGTTCTTC | CASSYSGPSYNEQFF
. | TRBJ2-7 | TRBD1 | TRBV6-6 | TGTGCCAGCAGTGACAAAGGACAGGGGACGGACGAGCAGTACTTC | CASSDKGQGTDEQYF
. | TRBJ1-2 | . | TRBV20-1 | . | CSVGTGTF
. | TRBJ2-2 | TRBD2 | TRBV6-6 | TGTGCCACCAAGGTAGTAGCGGGGAACACCGGGGAGCTGTTTTTT | CATKVVAGNTGELFF
. | TRBJ2-5 | TRBD2 | TRBV11-2 | TGTGCCAGTGCTAGCGGGGGGGCCCTGGGGTTGGAGACCCAGTACTTC | CASASGGALGLETQYF
. | TRBJ1-4 | TRBD1 | TRBV5-4 | TGTGCCAGCAGCCACGGACAGGTTGAAACTAATGAAAAACTGTTTTTT | CASSHGQVETNEKLFF
. | TRBJ1-1 | . | TRBV5-4 | TGTGCCAGCAGGCGTATCGTAGGGGATGACACTGAAGCTTTCTTT | CASRRIVGDDTEAFF
few | TRBJ1-5 | . | TRBV5-1 | TGCGCCAGCAGCTTGGGGGAGGCCAGCAATCAGCCCCAGCATTTT | CASSLGEASNQPQHF
. | TRBJ1-1 | . | TRBV30 | TGTGCCTGGAATCTTAACATCCTCTCGAAAGCGGCTTTCTTT | CAWNLNILSKAAFF
. | TRBJ2-1 | TRBD2 | TRBV7-3 | TGTGCCAGCAGCTATAGCGGGAGGGCCAATGAGCAGTTCTTC | CASSYSGRANEQFF
. | TRBJ2-5 | . | TRBV30 | TGTGCCTGGAGTGTGTTCCCCGGGGGGACCCAGTACTTC | CAWSVFPGGTQYF
. | TRBJ1-2 | . | TRBV11-2 | TGTGCCAGCAGCACCATAAACAGGGTCCAAAACTATGGCTACACCTTC | CASSTINRVQNYGYTF
. | TRBJ1-5 | . | TRBV10-3 | TGTGCCATCAGCGAACGGGGGTTGAGCAATCAGCCCCAGCATTTT | CAISERGLSNQPQHF
. | TRBJ1-1 | TRBD1 | TRBV18 | TGTGCCAGCTCACGACAGGGGGCCGGTGAAGCTTTCTTT | CASSRQGAGEAFF
few | TRBJ2-7 | TRBD2 | TRBV4-1 | TGCGCCAGCAGCCAAGGGGCTAGCGGGACCCACGAGCAGTACTTC | CASSQGASGTHEQYF
. | TRBJ2-4 | . | TRBV28 | TGTGCCAGCACCCCACAGCTAGCCAAAAACATTCAGTACTTC | CASTPQLAKNIQYF
. | TRBJ2-1 | . | TRBV5-5 | TGTGCCAGCAGCTCCCTCACAGGGCGGTACAATGAGCAGTTCTTC | CASSSLTGRYNEQFF
many | TRBJ1-2 | . | TRBV7-9 | TGTGCCAGCAGCCGGTCCTATGGCTACACCTTC | CASSRSYGYTF
. | TRBJ1-2 | TRBD1 | TRBV5-4 | TGTGCCAGCAGCTTGGTACAGGGGTCCGATGGCTACACCTTC | CASSLVQGSDGYTF
. | TRBJ1-4 | . | TRBV28 | TGTGCCAGCAGTGACGGGGGGGCTGGTAATGAAAAACTGTTTTTT | CASSDGGAGNEKLFF
. | TRBJ2-6 | . | TRBV11-2 | TGTGCCAGCAGCTCCCCTCTTAGCTCTGGGGCCAACGTCCTGACTTTC | CASSSPLSSGANVLTF
. | TRBJ2-1 | TRBD2 | TRBV9 | TGTGCCAGCAGCGTAGGACTAGCGGACCACAATGAGCAGTTCTTC | CASSVGLADHNEQFF
. | TRBJ1-5 | . | TRBV7-6 | TGTGCCAGCAGCTTAGTTGGAGGGGTGAACAATCAGCCCCAGCATTTT | CASSLVGGVNNQPQHF
. | TRBJ1-3 | . | TRBV15 | TGTGCCACCAGCAGAGATGTTGCAGGGGTAGGAAGCACCATATATTTT | CATSRDVAGVGSTIYF
. | TRBJ2-1 | TRBD2 | TRBV28 | TGTGCCAGCAGGAAGCGGGAGGGTACCTACAATGAGCAGTTCTTC | CASRKREGTYNEQFF
. | TRBJ2-2 | . | TRBV11-2 | TGTGCCAGCAGCCGGTTCACCGGGGAGCTGTTTTTT | CASSRFTGELFF
. | TRBJ2-1 | TRBD1 | TRBV7-6 | TGTGCCAGCAGCTGGGACAGCTACAATGAGCAGTTCTTC | CASSWDSYNEQFF
once | TRBJ2-1 | . | TRBV27 | TGTGCCAGCAGTCTCCGGGACACATCCTACAATGAGCAGTTCTTC | CASSLRDTSYNEQFF
few | TRBJ1-1 | TRBD1 | TRBV2 | TGTGCCAGCAGTTTGGACAGGGGGAACACTGAAGCTTTCTTT | CASSLDRGNTEAFF
. | TRBJ2-7 | TRBD2 | TRBV5-6 | TGTGCCAGCAGCGGCACATTAGCGGGAGCCTACGAGCAGTACTTC | CASSGTLAGAYEQYF
. | TRBJ2-1 | . | TRBV7-2 | TGTGCCAGCAGCTTGGGGGCAGGGGTGGGCAATGAGCAGTTCTTC | CASSLGAGVGNEQFF
. | TRBJ2-2 | . | TRBV5-8 | TGTGCCAGCAGCCCTGGGACATCTCCCACCGGGGAGCTGTTTTTT | CASSPGTSPTGELFF
few | TRBJ2-1 | TRBD1 | TRBV2 | TGTGCCAGCAGTACTGGACAGGCCTACAATGAGCAGTTCTTC | CASSTGQAYNEQFF